These 10 T cell receptor beta chains were sequenced from one sample in a study of shared clonotypes between healthy human individuals. Only in-frame clones appear in the TCRdb table, and some are missing; sequencing was by immunoSEQ multiplex PCR. The table lists roughly 500,000 clones, 78% of them singletons. Sequencing was done on a sample of PBMCs. These receptors were obtained from a woman aged 40 to 50 in good health. Some clones in this sample may be carry-over from other donors' samples.

The chain uses TRBV7-3 and TRBJ1-5; D is ambiguous. Germline V gene lookup returns CDR1 SGHTA and CDR2 FQGTGA. V dropped 2 bases and J dropped 4 bases, with 6 bases sitting between them. The CDR3 is made up of 13 amino acids. The CDR3 region has the DNA TGTGCCAGCAGCTTAGCAGTTAATCAGCCCCAGCATTTT. Amino acid sequence: CASSLAVNQPQHF.

In its sample, this clone was seen a few times. The J gene is TRBJ2-5, the V gene TRBV5-4; no definite D call. Per the germline V gene, CDR1 is SGHNT and CDR2 is YYREEE (reference sequence). This CDR3 comprises 13 residues. V gave up 0 bases and J gave up 5 bases, with 8 bases separating them. CDR3 loop: CASSLASSETQYF. The CDR3 nucleotides read TGTGCCAGCAGCTTGGCCTCCTCGGAGACCCAGTACTTC. Looking up the rest from reference TRBV5-4 and TRBJ2-5 gives the full variable domain: ETGVTQSPTHLIKTRGQQVTLRCSSQSGHNTVSWYQQALGQGPQFIFQYYREEENGRGNFPPRFSGLQFPNYSSELNVNALELDDSALYLCASSLASSETQYFGPGTRLLVL.

CDR3 nucleotides: TGTGCCAGTAGTTCCAGCAGGGTGGCAGATACGCAGTATTTT. It is translated as CASSSSRVADTQYF. The chain uses TRBV19 and TRBJ2-3, with a weak D call TRBD1 (5 bases). The germline gives CDR1 LNHDA, CDR2 SQIVND (reference sequence). The CDR3 spans 14 residues. V shed 5 bases and J shed 4 bases, with 13 bases lying between them.

The chain couples TRBV5-1 to TRBJ2-2; 7 positions match TRBD1. CDR3 length equals 15 residues. Germline values: CDR1 SGHRS, CDR2 YFSETQ. V shed 0 bases and J 4 bases; nucleotides not matched to a gene: 3. CDR3: CASSLGGQITGELFF. The CDR3 DNA follows: TGCGCCAGCAGCTTGGGGGGACAGATCACCGGGGAGCTGTTTTTT.

This clone was picked up one time. The chain is built from TRBV7-2 and TRBJ2-5, with TRBD1 as a possible D gene (6 bases). CDR1 SGHTA and CDR2 FQGNSA come from the germline V gene. The CDR3 has 14 residues. The ends were cut back, 1 base at V and 5 bases at J, with 11 bases in the middle. Here the CDR3 reads CASSLVSQGETQYF. CDR3 DNA sequence: TGTGCCAGCAGCTTAGTCTCGCAGGGGGAGACCCAGTACTTC.

The CDR3: CASSYSTSGTYEQYF. CDR3 nucleotides: TGTGCCAGCAGTTACTCGACTAGCGGGACCTACGAGCAGTACTTC. This chain links TRBV6-5 with TRBJ2-7; 11 bases are a match to TRBD2. With V trimmed by 0 bases and J by 2 bases, 0 bases remained unmatched. The CDR3 consists of 15 residues. CDR1 is MNHEY and CDR2 is SVGAGI in the germline V gene.

This chain joins TRBV28 and TRBJ2-5; TRBD2 matches 9 bases. This CDR3 has 13 amino acids. V shed 7 bases and J 4 bases; nucleotides not matched to a gene: 4. Germline V CDR1 and CDR2: MDHEN, SYDVKM. The CDR3, as DNA: TGTGCCAGCACCCTACTAGCGGGAGAGACCCAGTACTTC. Amino acids: CASTLLAGETQYF.

This rearrangement joins TRBV28 to TRBJ1-2, with TRBD1 as a possible D gene (5 bases). Deletions cut 8 bases from V and 5 bases from J, with 12 bases between. The germline gives CDR1 MDHEN, CDR2 SYDVKM. The CDR3 spans 12 residues. Written as DNA, the CDR3 is TGTGCCAGCGGCGGGGGATTTTATGGCTACACCTTC. Its protein product is CASGGGFYGYTF.

The chain recombines TRBV27 with TRBJ2-7; D might be TRBD1 or TRBD2, each matching 5 bases. Trimming took off 2 bases at V and 0 bases at J, with 17 bases between the two ends. CDR3 length equals 17 residues. Per germline, CDR1 MNHEY and CDR2 SMNVEV (reference sequence). CDR3 protein: CASSLTSWAGTSYEQYF. For the CDR3, the DNA is TGTGCCAGCAGTTTAACGAGCTGGGCAGGGACCTCCTACGAGCAGTACTTC.

The V call is TRBV7-2, the J call TRBJ2-1; no reliable D call. The CDR3 covers 12 residues. Germline CDR1 reads SGHTA; CDR2 reads FQGNSA. V was trimmed by 3 bases and J by 10 bases, leaving 10 bases between them. In DNA form, the CDR3 reads TGTGCCAGCAGCTTTCCCGCAAGGGAGCAGTTCTTC. Translation: CASSFPAREQFF. The entire variable domain, with the rest obtained from reference TRBV7-2 and TRBJ2-1, is as follows: GAGVSQSPSNKVTEKGKDVELRCDPISGHTALYWYRQSLGQGLEFLIYFQGNSAPDKSGLPSDRFSAERTGGSVSTLTIQRTQQEDSAVYLCASSFPAREQFFGPGTRLTVL.